This T cell receptor (beta chain) was retrieved from a study of cytomegalovirus exposure and HLA in healthy donors. Trimming left V 2 bases short and J 0 bases short, with 15 bases between. This CDR3 is built from 17 residues. Per germline, CDR1 SGHDT and CDR2 YYEEEE. PCR used 60 Vbeta primers and 13 Jbeta primers. TCRdb keeps only in-frame clones here, not all; method: immunoSEQ multiplex PCR. Here the sample spans roughly 150,000 clones, 80% being singletons. This clone was found once. Its cognate antigen is unknown. Overall study results and limits: A later analysis found most CMV-associated TCR beta chains apparently HLA-restricted. A further, later analysis showed that HLA-associated TCR beta chains (compared with equally common others) were more clonally expanded. Reportedly, HLA-A and HLA-B alleles of most subjects were accurately predicted from TCR beta.

Sequencing was done on a sample of PBMCs. The sequence came from a man aged 25-40 years in good health and CMV-seronegative. The chain recombines TRBV5-6 with TRBJ1-5, with a possible D match to TRBD1 (6 bases). The CDR3 coding sequence is TGTGCCAGCAGCTTTCGGGACAAGACCTATAGCAATCAGCCCCAGCATTTT. Translating it yields CASSFRDKTYSNQPQHF.